The 2 T cell receptor beta chains below all came from one sample that was sequenced in a study of cytomegalovirus exposure and HLA in healthy donors. The PCR had 60 Vbeta and 13 Jbeta primers. Measured with immunoSEQ multiplex PCR; TCRdb has only the in-frame clones, and not every one. The repertoire includes approximately 160,000 clones, 70% to 90% of them detected once, and around 1.9% sits in the top ten. The sequencing sample was made of PBMCs. The receptors originated from a woman in her late teens or twenties in good health and CMV-seronegative.

The J gene is TRBJ1-2, the V gene TRBV5-1; a possible D gene is TRBD1 (5 bases). V shed 1 base and J shed 8 bases, with 12 bases lying between them. This CDR3 contains 13 residues. Germline CDR1 SGHRS, CDR2 YFSETQ. CDR3 sequence reads: CASSLWAGRGYTF. The CDR3 DNA reads as TGCGCCAGCAGCTTGTGGGCAGGGAGGGGCTACACCTTC.

This sequence joins TRBV4-1 and TRBJ1-1; perhaps TRBD1 as D (6 bases). V was clipped by 1 base and J by 5 bases, with 17 bases between them. Germline loops: CDR1 MGHRA, CDR2 YSYEKL. This CDR3 region has 16 residues. Here the CDR3 DNA reads TGCGCCAGCAGCCAAGGAGGGGGAACAGGCGCAACTGAAGCTTTCTTT. This gives the protein CASSQGGGTGATEAFF.